This T cell receptor (beta chain) was identified during a study of blood T cell repertoires in COVID-19. Background on the study: Material from acute and convalescent COVID-19 was sourced from the United States, Italy and Spain. Sources were T cells, B-cell-depleted T cells, or PBMCs; the material itself was cDNA or gDNA.

In the source study's methods: Using reference gene primer amplification, nucleated cell counts were estimated. The table came from immunoSEQ multiplex PCR; TCRdb's copy has only in-frame clones and leaves some out. The V and J calls and the clone size are those of that table, but D and trimming were determined from the DNA. The sample includes about 250,000 clones, around 90% of them seen just once. The receptor was isolated from an older man with acute or convalescent COVID-19. The sample taken for sequencing was peripheral blood.

This chain's CDR3 is CASSYGSRAGEQYF. CDR3 coding DNA: TGTGCCAGCAGTTATGGTTCCAGGGCAGGCGAGCAGTACTTC. The chain recombines TRBV6-5 with TRBJ2-7; D is perhaps TRBD1 (5 bases). V lost 3 bases to trimming and J lost 6 bases, with 15 bases between them. The CDR3 covers 14 residues. Per germline, CDR1 MNHEY and CDR2 SVGAGI.